This T cell receptor (beta chain) was found in a study of T cell responses to AZD1222 COVID-19 vaccine. Study results and caveats: A reported finding is that nearly half of spike-specific TCRs target unmutated variant regions. Clonal diversity was possibly underestimated, and the donors were mostly white British, with more females.

Turning to this clone: The antigen is unknown.

Here immunoSEQ multiplex PCR was the method, and the copy in TCRdb shows in-frame clones only, minus some. The sample shows about 140,000 clones, more than 80% of them seen only once. CDR3 length: 15 amino acids. Deletions cut 0 bases from V and 3 bases from J, with 13 bases between. The germline CDR1 and CDR2 sequences are SGHDT and YYEEEE. The receptor comes from an adult in good health. Sequenced material: peripheral blood, taken on day 0 of AZD1222 vaccination. The chain links TRBV5-6 to TRBJ2-7; possibly TRBD1 for D (6 bases). The CDR3 nucleotides read TGTGCCAGCAGCTTGGTCGACAGGAGCCACTACGAGCAGTACTTC. Its protein product is CASSLVDRSHYEQYF. Using reference TRBV5-6 and TRBJ2-7 for the parts outside the CDR3, the full variable domain is DAGVTQSPTHLIKTRGQQVTLRCSPKSGHDTVSWYQQALGQGPQFIFQYYEEEERQRGNFPDRFSGHQFPNYSSELNVNALLLGDSALYLCASSLVDRSHYEQYFGPGTRLTVT.